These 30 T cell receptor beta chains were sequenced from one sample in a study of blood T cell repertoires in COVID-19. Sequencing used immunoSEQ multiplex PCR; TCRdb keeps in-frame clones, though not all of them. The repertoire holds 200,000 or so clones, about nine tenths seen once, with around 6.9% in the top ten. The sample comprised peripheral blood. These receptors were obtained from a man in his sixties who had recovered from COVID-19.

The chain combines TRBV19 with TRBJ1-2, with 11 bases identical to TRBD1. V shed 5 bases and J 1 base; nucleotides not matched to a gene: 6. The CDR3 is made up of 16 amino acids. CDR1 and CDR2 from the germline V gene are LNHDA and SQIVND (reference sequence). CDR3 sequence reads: CASSVGQGAVNYGYTF. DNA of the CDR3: TGTGCCAGTAGTGTAGGACAGGGGGCTGTTAACTATGGCTACACCTTC.

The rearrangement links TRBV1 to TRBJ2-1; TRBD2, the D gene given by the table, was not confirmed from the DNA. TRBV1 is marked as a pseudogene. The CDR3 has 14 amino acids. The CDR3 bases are TGCACCAGCAGCCACCAGCGGGAGTCGGGTGAGCAGTTCTTC. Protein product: CTSSHQRESGEQFF.

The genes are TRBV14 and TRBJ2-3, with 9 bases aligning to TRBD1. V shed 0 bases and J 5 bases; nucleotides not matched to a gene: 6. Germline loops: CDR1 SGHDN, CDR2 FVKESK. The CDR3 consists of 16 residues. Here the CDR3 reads CASSQEFTGGLDTQYF. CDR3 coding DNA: TGTGCCAGCAGCCAAGAATTTACAGGGGGCTTAGATACGCAGTATTTT.

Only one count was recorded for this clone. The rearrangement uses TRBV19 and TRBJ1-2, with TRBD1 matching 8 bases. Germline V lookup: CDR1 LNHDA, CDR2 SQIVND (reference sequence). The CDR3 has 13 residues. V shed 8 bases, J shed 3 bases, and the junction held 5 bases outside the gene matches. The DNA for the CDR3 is TGTGCCAGTCGCGACAGGGGAGACTATGGCTACACCTTC. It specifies CASRDRGDYGYTF.

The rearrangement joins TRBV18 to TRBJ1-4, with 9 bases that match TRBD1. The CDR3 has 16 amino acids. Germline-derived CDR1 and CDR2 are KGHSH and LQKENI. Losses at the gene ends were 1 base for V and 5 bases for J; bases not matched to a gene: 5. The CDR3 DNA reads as TGTGCCAGCTCACCACAAGGACAGGGGAGCAATGAAAAACTGTTTTTT. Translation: CASSPQGQGSNEKLFF.

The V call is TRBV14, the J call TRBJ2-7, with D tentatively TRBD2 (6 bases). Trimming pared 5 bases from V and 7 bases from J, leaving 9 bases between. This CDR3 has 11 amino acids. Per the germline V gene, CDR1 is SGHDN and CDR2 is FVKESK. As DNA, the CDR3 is TGTGCCAGCAGCTGGGGACTGGAGCAGTACTTC. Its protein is CASSWGLEQYF.

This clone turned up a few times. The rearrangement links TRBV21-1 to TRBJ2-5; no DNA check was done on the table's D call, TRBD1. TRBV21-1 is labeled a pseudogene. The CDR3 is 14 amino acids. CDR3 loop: CASRTLHCQETQYF. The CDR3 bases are TGTGCCAGCAGGACATTGCACTGCCAAGAGACCCAGTACTTC.

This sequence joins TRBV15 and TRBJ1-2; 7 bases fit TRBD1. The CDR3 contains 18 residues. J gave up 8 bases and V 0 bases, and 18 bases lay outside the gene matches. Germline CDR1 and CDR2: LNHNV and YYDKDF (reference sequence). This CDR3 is CATSREGTSGGSARGYTF. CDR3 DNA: TGTGCCACCAGCAGAGAAGGGACTTCAGGGGGGTCAGCTCGAGGCTACACCTTC.

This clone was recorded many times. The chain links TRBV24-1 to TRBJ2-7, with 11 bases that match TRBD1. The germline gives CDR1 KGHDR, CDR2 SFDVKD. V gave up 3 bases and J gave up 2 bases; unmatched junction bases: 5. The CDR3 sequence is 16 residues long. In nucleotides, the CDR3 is TGTGCCACCAGTGATCCGGACAGGGGGCTTCCCTACGAGCAGTACTTC. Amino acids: CATSDPDRGLPYEQYF.

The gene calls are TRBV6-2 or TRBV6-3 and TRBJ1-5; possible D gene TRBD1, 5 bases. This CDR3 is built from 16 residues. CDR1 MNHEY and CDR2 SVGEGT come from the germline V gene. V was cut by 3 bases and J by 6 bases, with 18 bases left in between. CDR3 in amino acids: CASSYAPGGMSQPQHF. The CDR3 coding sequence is TGTGCCAGCAGTTATGCCCCGGGGGGGATGAGTCAGCCCCAGCATTTT.

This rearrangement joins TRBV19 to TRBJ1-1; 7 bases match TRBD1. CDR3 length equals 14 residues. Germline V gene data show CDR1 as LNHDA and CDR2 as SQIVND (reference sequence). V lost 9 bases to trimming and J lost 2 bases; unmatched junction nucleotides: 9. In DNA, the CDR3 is TGTGCCAGCAGGCATACAGGGGCCAACACTGAAGCTTTCTTT. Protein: CASRHTGANTEAFF. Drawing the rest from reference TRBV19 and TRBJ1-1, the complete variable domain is DGGITQSPKYLFRKEGQNVTLSCEQNLNHDAMYWYRQDPGQGLRLIYYSQIVNDFQKGDIAEGYSVSREKKESFPLTVTSAQKNPTAFYLCASRHTGANTEAFFGQGTRLTVV.

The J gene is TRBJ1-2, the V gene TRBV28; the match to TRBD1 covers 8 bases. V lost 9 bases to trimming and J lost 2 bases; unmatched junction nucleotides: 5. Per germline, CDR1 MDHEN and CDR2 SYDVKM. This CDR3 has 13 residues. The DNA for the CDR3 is TGTGCCAGTACAGGGGGAGCCAACTATGGCTACACCTTC. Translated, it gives CASTGGANYGYTF.

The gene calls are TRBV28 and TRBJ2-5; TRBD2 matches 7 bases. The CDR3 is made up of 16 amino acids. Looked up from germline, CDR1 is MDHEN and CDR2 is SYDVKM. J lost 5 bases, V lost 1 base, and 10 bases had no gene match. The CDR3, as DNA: TGTGCCAGCAGTTTATTTGCGGGAGCCCCGGGGGAGACCCAGTACTTC. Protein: CASSLFAGAPGETQYF.

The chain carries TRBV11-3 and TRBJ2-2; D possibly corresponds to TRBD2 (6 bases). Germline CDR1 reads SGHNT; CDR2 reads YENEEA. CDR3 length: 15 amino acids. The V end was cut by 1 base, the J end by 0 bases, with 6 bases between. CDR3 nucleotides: TGTGCCAGCAGCTTAGGGGGGGCGAACACCGGGGAGCTGTTTTTT. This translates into CASSLGGANTGELFF.

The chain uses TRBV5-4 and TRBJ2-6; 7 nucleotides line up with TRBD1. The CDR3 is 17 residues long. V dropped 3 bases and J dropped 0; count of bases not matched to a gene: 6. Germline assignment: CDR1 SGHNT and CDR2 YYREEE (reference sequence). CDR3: CASSSADRSSGANVLTF. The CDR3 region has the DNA TGTGCCAGCAGCTCGGCGGACAGGTCCTCTGGGGCCAACGTCCTGACTTTC.

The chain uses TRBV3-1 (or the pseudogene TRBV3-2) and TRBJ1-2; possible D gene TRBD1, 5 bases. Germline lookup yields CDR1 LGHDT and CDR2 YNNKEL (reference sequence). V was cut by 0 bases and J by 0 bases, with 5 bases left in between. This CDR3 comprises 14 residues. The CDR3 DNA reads TGTGCCAGCAGCCAAGAAGGGGCTAACTATGGCTACACCTTC. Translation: CASSQEGANYGYTF.

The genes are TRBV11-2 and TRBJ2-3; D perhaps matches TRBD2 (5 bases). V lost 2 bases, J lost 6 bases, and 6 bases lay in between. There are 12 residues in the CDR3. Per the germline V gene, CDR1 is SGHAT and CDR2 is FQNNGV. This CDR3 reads CASSLLADTQYF. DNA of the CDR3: TGTGCCAGCAGCTTATTAGCGGATACGCAGTATTTT. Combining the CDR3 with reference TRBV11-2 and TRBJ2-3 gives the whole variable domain EAGVAQSPRYKIIEKRQSVAFWCNPISGHATLYWYQQILGQGPKLLIQFQNNGVVDDSQLPKDRFSAERLKGVDSTLKIQPAKLEDSAVYLCASSLLADTQYFGPGTRLTVL.

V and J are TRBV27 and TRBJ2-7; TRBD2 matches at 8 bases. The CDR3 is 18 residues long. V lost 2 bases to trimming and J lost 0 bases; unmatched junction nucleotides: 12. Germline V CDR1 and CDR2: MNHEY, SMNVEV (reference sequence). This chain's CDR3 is CASSLKAPASGYSYEQYF. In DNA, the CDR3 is TGTGCCAGCAGTTTAAAGGCCCCGGCTAGCGGGTACTCCTACGAGCAGTACTTC.

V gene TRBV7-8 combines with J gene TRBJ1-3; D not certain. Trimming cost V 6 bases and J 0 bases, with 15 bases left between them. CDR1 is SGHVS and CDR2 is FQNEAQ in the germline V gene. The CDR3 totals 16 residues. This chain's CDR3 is CASSLLGGYSGNTIYF. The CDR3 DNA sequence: TGTGCCAGCAGTCTGTTAGGAGGGTACTCTGGAAACACCATATATTTT.

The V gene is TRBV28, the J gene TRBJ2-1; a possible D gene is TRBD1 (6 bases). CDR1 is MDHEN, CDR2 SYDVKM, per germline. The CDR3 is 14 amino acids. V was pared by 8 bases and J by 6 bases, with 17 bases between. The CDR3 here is CASDDRLWGNEQFF. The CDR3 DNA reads TGTGCCAGCGACGACAGGCTCTGGGGCAATGAGCAGTTCTTC.

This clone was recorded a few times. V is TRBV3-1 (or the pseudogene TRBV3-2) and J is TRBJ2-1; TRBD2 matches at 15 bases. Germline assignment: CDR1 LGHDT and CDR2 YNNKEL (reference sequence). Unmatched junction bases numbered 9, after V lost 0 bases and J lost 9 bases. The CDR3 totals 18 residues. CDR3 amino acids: CASSQEPRTSGRGTEQFF. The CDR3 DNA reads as TGTGCCAGCAGCCAAGAACCCAGGACTAGCGGGAGGGGTACTGAGCAGTTCTTC.

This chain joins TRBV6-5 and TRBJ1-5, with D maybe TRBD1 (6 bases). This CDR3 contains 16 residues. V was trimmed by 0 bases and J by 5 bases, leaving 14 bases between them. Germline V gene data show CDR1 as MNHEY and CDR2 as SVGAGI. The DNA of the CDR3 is TGTGCCAGCAGTTACTCTTTCAGGGGATCAGATCAGCCCCAGCATTTT. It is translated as CASSYSFRGSDQPQHF.

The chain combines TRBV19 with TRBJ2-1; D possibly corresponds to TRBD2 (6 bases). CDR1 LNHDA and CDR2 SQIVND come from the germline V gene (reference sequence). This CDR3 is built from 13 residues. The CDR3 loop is CASGRPNNNEQFF. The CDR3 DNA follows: TGTGCTAGTGGGAGGCCTAACAACAATGAGCAGTTCTTC.

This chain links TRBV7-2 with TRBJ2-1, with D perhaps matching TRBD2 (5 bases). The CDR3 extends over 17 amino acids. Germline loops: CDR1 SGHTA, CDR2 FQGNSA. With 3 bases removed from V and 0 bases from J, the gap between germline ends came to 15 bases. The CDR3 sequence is CASSFSLARSSYNEQFF. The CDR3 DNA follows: TGTGCCAGCAGCTTTTCTTTAGCGAGGAGCTCCTACAATGAGCAGTTCTTC.

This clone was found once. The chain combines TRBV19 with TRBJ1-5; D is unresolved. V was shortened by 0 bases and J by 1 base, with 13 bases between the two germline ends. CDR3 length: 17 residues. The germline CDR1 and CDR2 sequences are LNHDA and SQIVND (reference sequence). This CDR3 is CASSIDFGWESNQPQHF. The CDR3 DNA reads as TGTGCCAGTAGTATAGATTTCGGGTGGGAGAGCAATCAGCCCCAGCATTTT.

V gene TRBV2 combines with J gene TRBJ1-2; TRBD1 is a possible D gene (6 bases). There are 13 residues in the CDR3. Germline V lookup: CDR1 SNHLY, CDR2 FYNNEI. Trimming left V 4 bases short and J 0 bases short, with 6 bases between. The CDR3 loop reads CASSAGANYGYTF. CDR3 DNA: TGTGCCAGCAGTGCAGGGGCTAACTATGGCTACACCTTC. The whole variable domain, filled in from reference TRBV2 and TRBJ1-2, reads EPEVTQTPSHQVTQMGQEVILRCVPISNHLYFYWYRQILGQKVEFLVSFYNNEISEKSEIFDDQFSVERPDGSNFTLKIRSTKLEDSAMYFCASSAGANYGYTFGSGTRLTVV.

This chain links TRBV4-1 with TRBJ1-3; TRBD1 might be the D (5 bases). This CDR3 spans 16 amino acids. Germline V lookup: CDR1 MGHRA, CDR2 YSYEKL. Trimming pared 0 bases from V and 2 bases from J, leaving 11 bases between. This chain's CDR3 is CASSQEGTRTGNTIYF. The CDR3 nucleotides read TGCGCCAGCAGCCAAGAGGGGACTAGGACTGGAAACACCATATATTTT.

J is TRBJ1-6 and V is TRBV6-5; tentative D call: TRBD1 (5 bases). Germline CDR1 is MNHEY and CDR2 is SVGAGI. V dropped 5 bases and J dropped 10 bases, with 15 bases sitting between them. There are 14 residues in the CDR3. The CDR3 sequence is CASSRTLVSSPLHF. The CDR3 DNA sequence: TGTGCCAGCAGTCGGACACTCGTTAGCTCACCCCTCCACTTT.

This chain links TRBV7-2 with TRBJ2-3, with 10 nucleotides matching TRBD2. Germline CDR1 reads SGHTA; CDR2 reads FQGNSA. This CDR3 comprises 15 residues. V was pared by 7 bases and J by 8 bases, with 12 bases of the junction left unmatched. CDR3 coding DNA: TGTGCCAGCATTCCGAGGCTAGCGGGAGATAGTACGCAGTATTTT. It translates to CASIPRLAGDSTQYF.

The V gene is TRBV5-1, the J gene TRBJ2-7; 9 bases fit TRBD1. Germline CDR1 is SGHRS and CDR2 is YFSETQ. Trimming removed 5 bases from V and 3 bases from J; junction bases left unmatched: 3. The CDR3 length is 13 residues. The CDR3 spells CASRTTGGYEQYF. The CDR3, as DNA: TGCGCCAGCAGGACGACAGGGGGCTACGAGCAGTACTTC.